This is a list of T cell receptor beta chains from one sample in a study of cytomegalovirus exposure and HLA in healthy donors. Generated by immunoSEQ multiplex PCR, the TCRdb table keeps only in-frame clones and is missing some. This table holds 65,000 to 85,000 clones, under 85% found once. What was sequenced was PBMCs. The receptors stem from a woman in her 40s in good health and CMV-seropositive. CDR3s include the opening cysteine and the closing phenylalanine or tryptophan. D genes are given only for firm matches. Only some rows state a clone size, as once, few, many or a class for expanded clones.

few TRBJ1-5 TRBD1 TRBV5-8 CASRRRQGNQPQHF TGTGCCAGCAGACGCCGACAGGGGAATCAGCCCCAGCATTTT
few TRBJ1-1 - TRBV6-1 CASRQAHTEAFF TGTGCCAGCAGACAGGCCCACACTGAAGCTTTCTTT
once TRBJ1-2 - TRBV7-9 CSSSLGGPSNYGYTF TGTTCCAGCAGCTTAGGGGGGCCGTCTAACTATGGCTACACCTTC
- TRBJ2-3 - TRBV7-9 CASSGGSTDTQYF TGTGCCAGCAGCGGGGGGAGCACAGATACGCAGTATTTT
- TRBJ1-2 - TRBV7-2 CASSLGRDIGGYTF TGTGCCAGCAGCTTGGGCCGGGACATAGGTGGCTACACCTTC
- TRBJ1-5 - TRBV6-5 CASSPRDFNQPQHF TGTGCCAGCAGTCCCCGGGACTTTAATCAGCCCCAGCATTTT
- TRBJ2-7 TRBD1 TRBV9 CVSSADQGALEQYF TGTGTCAGCAGCGCGGATCAGGGGGCTCTCGAGCAGTACTTC
medium-sized TRBJ2-7 - TRBV7-2 CASSLGPNREQYF TGTGCCAGCAGCCTAGGGCCAAATCGAGAGCAGTACTTC
- TRBJ2-7 TRBD2 TRBV15 CATSSSGGVYEQYF TGTGCCACCAGCAGTAGCGGGGGGGTCTACGAGCAGTACTTC
- TRBJ2-7 TRBD2 TRBV5-4 CASSSGVAGIYEQYF TGTGCCAGCAGCTCCGGTGTAGCGGGGATCTACGAGCAGTACTTC
- TRBJ2-3 - TRBV9 CASSVTPGDTQYF TGCGCCAGCAGCGTAACTCCCGGGGATACGCAGTATTTT
- TRBJ2-7 - TRBV19 CASSIRGGYEQYF TGTGCCAGTAGTATTAGAGGGGGATACGAGCAGTACTTC
few TRBJ2-2 TRBD2 TRBV10-3 CAISEGTSDTGELFF TGTGCCATCAGTGAGGGGACTAGCGACACCGGGGAGCTGTTTTTT
few TRBJ1-2 - TRBV5-4 CASSLAPGIYGYTF TGTGCCAGCAGCTTGGCCCCAGGCATCTATGGCTACACCTTC
- TRBJ2-5 TRBD2 TRBV29-1 CSVHTSGQETQYF TGCAGCGTTCATACTAGCGGCCAAGAGACCCAGTACTTC
- TRBJ2-6 TRBD1 TRBV5-8 CASSLGTVSLSGANVLTF TGTGCCAGCAGCTTAGGGACAGTTTCCCTCTCTGGGGCCAACGTCCTGACTTTC
- TRBJ1-6 - TRBV10-3 CAIRSPNSPLHF TGTGCCATCAGGAGCCCTAATTCACCCCTCCACTTT
- TRBJ1-6 TRBD1 TRBV30 CAWSGWQGARGNSPLHF TGTGCCTGGAGTGGCTGGCAGGGGGCGCGCGGAAATTCACCCCTCCACTTT
- TRBJ2-6 - TRBV7-9 CASSSLPGANVLTF TGTGCCAGCAGCTCCCTCCCTGGGGCCAACGTCCTGACTTTC
- TRBJ2-7 TRBD1 TRBV5-1 CASSLGQGFSYEQYF TGCGCCAGCAGCTTAGGACAGGGGTTTTCCTACGAGCAGTACTTC
few TRBJ1-2 - TRBV19 CASRKRDYTF TGTGCCAGTAGGAAGAGGGACTACACCTTC
once TRBJ1-1 - TRBV27 CASRAGTEAFF TGTGCCAGCAGGGCCGGGACTGAAGCTTTCTTT
- TRBJ1-1 - TRBV28 CASSPIYQGVEAFF TGTGCCAGCAGTCCCATTTATCAGGGTGTGGAAGCTTTCTTT
- TRBJ1-3 TRBD1 TRBV5-1 CASSSGGSGNTIYF TGCGCCAGCAGCTCAGGGGGCTCTGGAAACACCATATATTTT
few TRBJ2-7 TRBD2 TRBV18 CASSPPPSGGAGEQYF TGTGCCAGCTCACCACCCCCTAGCGGGGGGGCAGGGGAGCAGTACTTC
once TRBJ2-7 - TRBV7-2 CASSLGQGSWYEQYF TGTGCCAGCAGCTTAGGGCAGGGCTCCTGGTACGAGCAGTACTTC
- TRBJ1-2 TRBD1 TRBV7-9 CASSFVAGQSYGYTF TGTGCCAGCAGCTTCGTCGCGGGACAGAGCTATGGCTACACCTTC
- TRBJ2-7 - TRBV9 CASSGQVDSYEQYF TGTGCCAGCAGCGGGCAGGTAGACTCCTACGAGCAGTACTTC
- TRBJ2-1 - TRBV6-5 CASKDKDSEQFF TGTGCCAGCAAAGATAAGGACAGCGAGCAGTTCTTC
- TRBJ1-2 TRBD1 TRBV7-9 CSSTLPGQALSGYTF TGTTCCAGCACCCTTCCGGGACAGGCCCTATCCGGCTACACCTTC
- TRBJ1-6 - TRBV28 CASTWAQDNSPLHF TGTGCCAGCACCTGGGCACAGGATAATTCACCCCTCCACTTT
few TRBJ2-5 TRBD1 TRBV29-1 CSVGQGAGETQYF TGCAGCGTTGGACAGGGGGCGGGGGAGACCCAGTACTTC
once TRBJ2-3 TRBD2 TRBV7-9 CASSFLRGAATDTQYF TGTGCCAGCAGCTTTTTGCGGGGGGCCGCCACAGATACGCAGTATTTT
- TRBJ2-7 - TRBV14 CASSPSEALPYEQYF TGTGCCAGCAGTCCCTCGGAGGCCTTACCCTACGAGCAGTACTTC
- TRBJ2-3 TRBD2 TRBV9 CASSVSGGAFDTQYF TGTGCCAGCAGCGTTAGCGGGGGGGCCTTTGATACGCAGTATTTT
- TRBJ2-7 TRBD1 TRBV9 CASSPRQGAYEQYF TGTGCCAGCAGCCCACGACAGGGGGCCTACGAGCAGTACTTC
- TRBJ2-2 - TRBV7-6 CASALDSVNTGELFF TGTGCCAGCGCCCTCGACAGTGTTAACACCGGGGAGCTGTTTTTT
- TRBJ2-1 TRBD1 TRBV10-3 CAISESGGVRNEQFF TGTGCCATCAGTGAGTCAGGGGGCGTTCGCAATGAGCAGTTCTTC
- TRBJ1-5 TRBD1 TRBV7-2 CASSYGTGGTSNQPQHF TGTGCCAGCAGCTACGGGACAGGGGGCACTAGCAATCAGCCCCAGCATTTT
few TRBJ2-6 TRBD1 TRBV28 CASSFGREGQGGGGANVLTF TGTGCCAGCAGTTTTGGGCGCGAAGGACAGGGGGGAGGGGGGGCCAACGTCCTGACTTTC
once TRBJ2-3 - TRBV4-3 CASSLTTGSTDTQYF TGCGCCAGCAGCCTGACGACTGGGAGCACAGATACGCAGTATTTT
- TRBJ2-5 TRBD1 TRBV7-6 CASSLRTGGETQYF TGTGCCAGCAGCTTACGGACAGGGGGAGAGACCCAGTACTTC
- TRBJ2-7 - TRBV6-5 CASSEARDLYEQYF TGTGCCAGCAGTGAGGCCAGAGATTTATACGAGCAGTACTTC
- TRBJ2-7 - TRBV6-6 CASSPGRTYYEQYF TGTGCCAGCAGCCCCGGCAGGACTTACTACGAGCAGTACTTC
- TRBJ2-6 - TRBV4-2 CASTMAATLSGANVLTF TGTGCCAGCACAATGGCAGCGACCCTCTCTGGGGCCAACGTCCTGACTTTC
- TRBJ1-2 TRBD1 TRBV2 CASKTGDSYGYTF TGTGCCAGCAAGACAGGGGATAGCTATGGCTACACCTTC
once TRBJ2-7 - TRBV7-2 CASSLGGLLLYEQYF TGTGCCAGCAGCTTAGGCGGGCTGTTACTCTACGAGCAGTACTTC
- TRBJ2-3 - TRBV5-1 CASSLGLSTDTQYF TGCGCCAGCAGCCTCGGACTGAGTACTGATACGCAGTATTTT
once TRBJ1-2 - TRBV2 CASIPGHGPRDYGYTF TGTGCCAGCATCCCGGGACACGGACCCAGGGACTATGGCTACACCTTC
- TRBJ2-6 TRBD1 TRBV5-5 CASSVDRGLFSGANVLTF TGTGCCAGCAGCGTGGACAGGGGGTTATTCTCTGGGGCCAACGTCCTGACTTTC
- TRBJ1-6 - TRBV6-5 CASSSRAVNSPLHF TGTGCCAGCAGTTCCCGCGCTGTTAATTCACCCCTCCACTTT
- TRBJ2-5 TRBD2 TRBV5-4 CASRASGGQETQYF TGTGCCAGCAGGGCTAGCGGGGGTCAAGAGACCCAGTACTTC
- TRBJ2-3 TRBD2 TRBV5-6 CASGSGGAADTQYF TGTGCCAGCGGTAGCGGGGGGGCGGCAGATACGCAGTATTTT
few TRBJ1-3 TRBD1 TRBV15 CATSPQGAITGNTIYF TGTGCCACCAGCCCGCAGGGGGCGATCACTGGAAACACCATATATTTT
few TRBJ1-3 - TRBV9 CASSVRSSGNTIYF TGTGCCAGCAGCGTAAGGAGCTCTGGAAACACCATATATTTT
- TRBJ2-3 TRBD1 TRBV19 CASTPGTGGDTQYF TGTGCCAGTACCCCCGGGACAGGGGGGGATACGCAGTATTTT
- TRBJ1-2 TRBD1 TRBV6-6 CASSGQGLYGYTF TGTGCCAGCAGTGGACAGGGCCTCTATGGCTACACCTTC
once TRBJ2-2 TRBD1 TRBV5-1 CASSRGQGAVSGELFF TGCGCCAGCAGCAGGGGACAGGGGGCGGTTTCCGGGGAGCTGTTTTTT
- TRBJ1-2 - TRBV28 CATDPTDIYGYTF TGTGCCACCGATCCCACGGACATCTATGGCTACACCTTC